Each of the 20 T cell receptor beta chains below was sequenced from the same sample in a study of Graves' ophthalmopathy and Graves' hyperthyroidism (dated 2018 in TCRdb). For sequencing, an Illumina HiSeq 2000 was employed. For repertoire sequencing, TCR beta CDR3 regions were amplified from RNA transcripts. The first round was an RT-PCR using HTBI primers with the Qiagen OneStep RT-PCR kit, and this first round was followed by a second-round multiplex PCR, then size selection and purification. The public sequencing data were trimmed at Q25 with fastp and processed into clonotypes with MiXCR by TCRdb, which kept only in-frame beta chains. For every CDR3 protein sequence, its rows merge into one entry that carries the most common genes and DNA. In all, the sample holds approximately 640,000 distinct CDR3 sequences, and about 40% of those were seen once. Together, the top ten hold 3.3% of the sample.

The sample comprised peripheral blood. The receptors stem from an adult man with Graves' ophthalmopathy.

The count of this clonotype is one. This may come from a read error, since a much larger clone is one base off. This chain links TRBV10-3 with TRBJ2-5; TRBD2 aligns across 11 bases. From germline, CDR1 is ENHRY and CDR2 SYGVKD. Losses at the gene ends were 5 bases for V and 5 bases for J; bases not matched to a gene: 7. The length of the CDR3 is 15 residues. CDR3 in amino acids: CAISYSLAGGETQYF. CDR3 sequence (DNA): TGTGCCATCAGTTACTCCCTAGCGGGGGGCGAGACCCAGTACTTC.

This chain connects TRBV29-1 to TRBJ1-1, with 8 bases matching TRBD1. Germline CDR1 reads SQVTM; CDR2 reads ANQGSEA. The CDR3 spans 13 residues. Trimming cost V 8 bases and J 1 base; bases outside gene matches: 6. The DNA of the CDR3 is TGCAGCTTGGACAGGGCTAAGAACACTGAAGCTTTCTTT. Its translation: CSLDRAKNTEAFF.

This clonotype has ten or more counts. In nucleotides, the CDR3 is TGTGCCAGCAGCGTAGATCTGGGTAGTACCGGGGAGCTGTTTTTT. This translates into CASSVDLGSTGELFF. The chain employs TRBV9 and TRBJ2-2; D uncertain. The germline V and J ends were trimmed by 0 bases and 5 bases, with 11 bases remaining between them. Germline CDR1 SGDLS, CDR2 YYNGEE. The CDR3 is made up of 15 amino acids.

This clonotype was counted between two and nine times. CDR3 sequence: CATGTPYEQYF. CDR3 coding DNA: TGTGCCACGGGGACACCTTACGAGCAGTACTTC. The rearrangement uses TRBV10-3 and TRBJ2-7; D perhaps matches TRBD1 (6 bases). CDR1 is ENHRY and CDR2 is SYGVKD in the germline V gene. This CDR3 comprises 11 residues. V was trimmed by 10 bases and J by 4 bases, leaving 11 bases between them.

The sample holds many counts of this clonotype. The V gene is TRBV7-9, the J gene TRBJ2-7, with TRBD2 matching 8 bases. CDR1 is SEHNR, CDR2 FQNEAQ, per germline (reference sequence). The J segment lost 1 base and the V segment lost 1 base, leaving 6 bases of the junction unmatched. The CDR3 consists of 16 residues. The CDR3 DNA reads TGTGCCAGCAGCTTAGAATTCAGCGGGAGTTCCTACGAGCAGTACTTC. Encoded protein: CASSLEFSGSSYEQYF.

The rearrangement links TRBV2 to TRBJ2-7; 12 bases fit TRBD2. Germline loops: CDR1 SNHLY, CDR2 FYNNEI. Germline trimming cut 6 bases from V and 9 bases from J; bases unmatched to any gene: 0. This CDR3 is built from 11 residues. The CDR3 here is CASRGLAGQYF. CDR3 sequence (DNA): TGTGCCAGCAGGGGACTAGCGGGGCAGTACTTC.

CDR3 residues: CASSDDRVSGYTF. CDR3 in DNA: TGTGCCAGCAGTGATGACAGGGTGTCTGGCTACACCTTC. The chain combines TRBV27 with TRBJ1-2; 7 bases fit TRBD1. Germline assignment: CDR1 MNHEY and CDR2 SMNVEV (reference sequence). The CDR3 has 13 amino acids. Trimming took 5 bases from V and 7 from J; bases not matched to a gene: 7.

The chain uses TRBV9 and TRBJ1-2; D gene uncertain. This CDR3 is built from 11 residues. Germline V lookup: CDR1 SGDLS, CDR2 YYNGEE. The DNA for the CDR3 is TGTGTCAGTAACGGGGTCTATGGCTACACCTTC. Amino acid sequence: CVSNGVYGYTF.

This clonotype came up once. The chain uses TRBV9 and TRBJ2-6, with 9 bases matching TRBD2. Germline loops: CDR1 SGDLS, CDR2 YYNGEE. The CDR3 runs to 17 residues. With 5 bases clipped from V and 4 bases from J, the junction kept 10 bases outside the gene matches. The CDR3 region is CASRAGGANTGANVLTF. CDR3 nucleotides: TGTGCCAGCAGAGCGGGGGGCGCGAACACCGGGGCCAACGTCCTGACTTTC.

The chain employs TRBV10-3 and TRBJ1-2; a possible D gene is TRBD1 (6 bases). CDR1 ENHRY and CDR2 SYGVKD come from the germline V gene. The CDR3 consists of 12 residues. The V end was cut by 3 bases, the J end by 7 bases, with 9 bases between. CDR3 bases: TGTGCCATCAGTGACTCGGGGGCTGGCTACACCTTC. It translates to CAISDSGAGYTF.

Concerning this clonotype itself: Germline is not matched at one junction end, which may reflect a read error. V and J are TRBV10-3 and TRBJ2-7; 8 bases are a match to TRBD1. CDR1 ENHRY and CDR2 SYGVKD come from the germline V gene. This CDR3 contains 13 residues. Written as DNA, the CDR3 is TGTGCCAGCAGTGAGGACAGGGATTACGAGCAGTACTTC. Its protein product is CASSEDRDYEQYF.

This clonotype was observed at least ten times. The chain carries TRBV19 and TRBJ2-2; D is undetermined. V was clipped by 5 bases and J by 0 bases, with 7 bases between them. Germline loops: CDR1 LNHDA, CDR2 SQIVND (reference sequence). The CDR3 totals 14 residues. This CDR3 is CASSLTPNTGELFF. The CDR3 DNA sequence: TGTGCCAGTAGTTTGACACCGAACACCGGGGAGCTGTTTTTT.

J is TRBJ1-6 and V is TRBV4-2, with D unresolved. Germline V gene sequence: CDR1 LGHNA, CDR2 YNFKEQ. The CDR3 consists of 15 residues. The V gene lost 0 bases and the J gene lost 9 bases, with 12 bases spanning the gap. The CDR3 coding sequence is TGTGCCAGCAGCCAAGAGTGGGTCGGAATTTCACCCCTCCACTTT. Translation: CASSQEWVGISPLHF.

This CDR3 reads CASGGTFEKLFF. CDR3 bases: TGTGCCAGCGGTGGTACCTTTGAAAAACTGTTTTTT. The chain joins TRBV6-2 or TRBV6-3 to TRBJ1-4, with D hard to call. V lost 8 bases and J 7 bases, leaving 11 bases between the germline ends. The CDR3 length is 12 residues. Germline values: CDR1 MNHEY, CDR2 SVGEGT.

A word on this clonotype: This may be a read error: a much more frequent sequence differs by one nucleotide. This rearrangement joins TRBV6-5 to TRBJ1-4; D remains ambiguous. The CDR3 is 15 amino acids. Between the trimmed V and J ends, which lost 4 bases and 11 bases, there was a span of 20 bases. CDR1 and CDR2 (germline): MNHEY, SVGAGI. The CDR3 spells CASSSEWREDGKLFF. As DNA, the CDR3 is TGTGCCAGCAGTTCTGAGTGGAGGGAGGACGGGAAACTGTTTTTT.

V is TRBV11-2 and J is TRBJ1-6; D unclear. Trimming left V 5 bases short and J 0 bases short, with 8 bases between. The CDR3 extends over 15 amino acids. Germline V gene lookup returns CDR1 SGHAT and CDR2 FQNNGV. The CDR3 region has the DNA TGTGCCAGCAGCACCCAGAGCTCCTATAATTCACCCCTCCACTTT. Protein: CASSTQSSYNSPLHF.

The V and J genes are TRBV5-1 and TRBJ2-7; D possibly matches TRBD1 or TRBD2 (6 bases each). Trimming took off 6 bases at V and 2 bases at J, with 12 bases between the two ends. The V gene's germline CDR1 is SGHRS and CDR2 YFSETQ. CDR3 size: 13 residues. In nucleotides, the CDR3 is TGCGCCAGCACGCGGGACAAGGCCTACGAGCAGTACTTC. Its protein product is CASTRDKAYEQYF.

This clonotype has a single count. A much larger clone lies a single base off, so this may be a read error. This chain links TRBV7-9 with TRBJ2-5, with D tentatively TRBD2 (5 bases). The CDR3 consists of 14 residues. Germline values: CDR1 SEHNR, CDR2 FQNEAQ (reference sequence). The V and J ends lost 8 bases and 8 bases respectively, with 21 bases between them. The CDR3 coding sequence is TGTGCCAGCCCCCTTGCCGGGGATATTAAAACCCAGTACTTC. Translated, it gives CASPLAGDIKTQYF.

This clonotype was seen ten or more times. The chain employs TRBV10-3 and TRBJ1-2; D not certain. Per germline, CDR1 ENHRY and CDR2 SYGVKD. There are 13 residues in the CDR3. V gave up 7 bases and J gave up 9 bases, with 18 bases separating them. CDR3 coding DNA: TGTGCCATCACTAGGGCAGCGGGAGAACGCTACACCTTC. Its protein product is CAITRAAGERYTF.

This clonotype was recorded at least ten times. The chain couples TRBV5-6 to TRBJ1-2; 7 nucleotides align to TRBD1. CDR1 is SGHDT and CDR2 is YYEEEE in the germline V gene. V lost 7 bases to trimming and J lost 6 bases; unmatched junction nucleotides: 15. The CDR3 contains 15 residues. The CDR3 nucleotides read TGTGCCAGCCGGCCAATCTCGATAACAGGGGATGGCTACACCTTC. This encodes CASRPISITGDGYTF.